This TCR beta chain was profiled in a study of T cells after posttransplantation cyclophosphamide. Study-wide results and caveats: Skin or GI-infiltrating T cells shared few TRB sequences with blood.

The CDR3 spans 19 residues. Germline CDR1 and CDR2: KGHSH and LQKENI. V was clipped by 3 bases and J by 0 bases; unmatched bases: 13. Controls had myeloablative marrow grafts with methotrexate and calcineurin inhibitor, sampled at 1 year. A word on this clone: Its antigen is not known.

The method was immunoSEQ multiplex PCR; TCRdb's version includes in-frame clones alone and lacks a portion of them. The top ten hold over 20% of the sample, which has about 9,900 clones, 70% to 90% seen once. The source is a young adult male patient who received an allogeneic stem cell transplant from an unrelated donor, was CMV-positive, and had no GVHD. The T cells may come from the graft donor. V usage is TRBV18 and J usage is TRBJ1-1; 10 positions match TRBD1. The sample was PBMCs, taken after an allogeneic stem cell transplant with a calcineurin inhibitor and methotrexate. The CDR3, as DNA: TGTGCCAGCTCACCGAGTCCCGGGACAGGGGACGGGGTGAACACTGAAGCTTTCTTT. Its protein is CASSPSPGTGDGVNTEAFF.